One sample yielded the 5 T cell receptor beta chains listed below, sequenced in a study of tumor and adjacent non-tumor tissue in lung cancer. RNA was extracted from bulk tissue without any cell sorting. TCRbeta libraries were built with three rounds of nested PCR, modified from ARM-PCR. TCRdb processed the multiplex PCR reads anew with MiXCR; each CDR3 protein has one entry. The sample holds fewer than 150,000 distinct CDR3 sequences, approximately 66% seen once. The sequenced sample was lung tumor tissue. All receptors come from a man in his fifties or sixties with small cell lung cancer.

As for this clonotype: A single base separates this from a much larger clone, so it may be a read error. CDR3 sequence (DNA): TGCGCCAGCAGCCGAGAAACAACAGGGACTAGCGGGTTCAATGAGAAGTTCTTC. Its protein is CASSRETTGTSGFNEKFF. The chain joins TRBV4-1 to TRBJ2-1; 12 bases map to TRBD2. This CDR3 region has 18 residues. Germline CDR1 MGHRA, CDR2 YSYEKL.

A single count supports this clonotype. The junction and the germline gene differ at one end; a read error may be behind it. V is TRBV20-1 and J is TRBJ1-2, with 9 bases matching TRBD1. The CDR3 loop spans 13 amino acids. Germline V gives CDR1 DFQATT, CDR2 SNEGSKA (reference sequence). The CDR3 coding sequence is TGCAGTTCTAGTGGACAGGGGAACTATGGATACACCTTC. It codes for CSSSGQGNYGYTF.

This clonotype was seen many times. This chain connects TRBV20-1 to TRBJ2-7; D possibly corresponds to TRBD1 (5 bases). The CDR3 is 15 residues long. The germline gives CDR1 DFQATT, CDR2 SNEGSKA (reference sequence). V was shortened by 0 bases and J by 2 bases, with 14 bases between the two germline ends. CDR3 region: CSARDLSRTTYEQYF. DNA of the CDR3: TGCAGTGCTAGAGATCTAAGTAGGACAACCTACGAGCAGTACTTC.

In its sample, this clonotype was seen many times. The chain employs TRBV11-2 and TRBJ2-1, with TRBD2 matching over 7 bases. In germline, CDR1 is SGHAT, CDR2 FQNNGV. The CDR3 has 12 residues. V lost 4 bases and J lost 12; bases outside the gene matches: 6. The CDR3 loop reads CASSSPGGWQFF. Written as DNA, the CDR3 is TGTGCCAGCAGCTCCCCGGGAGGATGGCAGTTCTTC.

This clonotype has only a few counts. Just one base apart from a much larger clone, this may be a read error. CDR3 in amino acids: CASSEAGGNNPPLHF. As DNA, the CDR3 is TGTGCCAGCAGTGAAGCCGGGGGGAATAATCCACCCCTCCACTTT. V gene TRBV6-1 combines with J gene TRBJ1-6; D might be TRBD1 (5 bases). Looked up from germline, CDR1 is MNHNS and CDR2 is SASEGT. The CDR3 length is 15 residues.